The 22 T cell receptor beta chains below all came from one sample that was sequenced in a study of blood T cell repertoires in COVID-19. Data came from immunoSEQ multiplex PCR; TCRdb stores just in-frame clones and leaves some out. The data show under 150,000 clones, just over 75% seen once. The sequenced material came from peripheral blood. The receptors here all came from a human donor in a cohort sampled during active COVID-19.

V usage is TRBV28 and J usage is TRBJ1-6; tentative D call: TRBD1 (5 bases). The V end lost 6 bases, the J end lost 2 bases, and 11 bases lay between the germline ends. Germline CDR1 and CDR2: MDHEN and SYDVKM. This CDR3 has 15 amino acids. The CDR3 nucleotides read TGTGCCAGCAGGAAGGACACTGCCTATAATTCACCCCTCCACTTT. It is translated as CASRKDTAYNSPLHF.

This chain links TRBV6-4 with TRBJ1-2; D unclear. The CDR3 is 13 amino acids. The germline V and J ends were trimmed by 2 bases and 3 bases, with 7 bases remaining between them. Germline V gene sequence: CDR1 MRHNA, CDR2 SNTAGT. CDR3 residues: CASSDNGDYGYTF. The CDR3, as DNA: TGTGCCAGCAGTGACAACGGAGACTATGGCTACACCTTC.

The chain has TRBV2 and TRBJ1-6, with D uncertain. The V end lost 7 bases, the J end lost 10 bases, and 17 bases lay between the germline ends. CDR3 length: 14 residues. Germline V CDR1 and CDR2: SNHLY, FYNNEI. The CDR3 DNA reads TGTGCCAGCAACCAAAAGGATTTGGGCTCACCCCTCCACTTT. Its protein is CASNQKDLGSPLHF. The complete variable domain, with remaining parts taken from reference TRBV2 and TRBJ1-6, reads EPEVTQTPSHQVTQMGQEVILRCVPISNHLYFYWYRQILGQKVEFLVSFYNNEISEKSEIFDDQFSVERPDGSNFTLKIRSTKLEDSAMYFCASNQKDLGSPLHFGNGTRLTVT.

This rearrangement joins TRBV28 to TRBJ1-1; 8 nucleotides match TRBD1. Germline loops: CDR1 MDHEN, CDR2 SYDVKM. The CDR3 consists of 16 residues. J was trimmed by 4 bases and V by 2 bases; bases with no gene match: 9. The CDR3 bases are TGTGCCAGCAGTTTAACTCGCAGCACAGGGGGCACTGAAGCTTTCTTT. Protein product: CASSLTRSTGGTEAFF.

CDR3 coding DNA: TGTGCCAGCAGCCAGCACGGGACGGACAGAGGAGATACGCAGTATTTT. The encoded protein is CASSQHGTDRGDTQYF. This rearrangement joins TRBV9 to TRBJ2-3; a weak D match, TRBD1 (6 bases). With 4 bases removed from V and 5 bases from J, the gap between germline ends came to 20 bases. CDR3 length: 16 residues. Germline V lookup: CDR1 SGDLS, CDR2 YYNGEE.

The chain employs TRBV5-8 and TRBJ2-7; D not resolved. CDR1 is SGHTS, CDR2 YDEGEE, per germline. The ends were cut back, 0 bases at V and 2 bases at J, with 9 bases in the middle. The CDR3 has 14 residues. CDR3 sequence: CASSLGPGPYEQYF. DNA of the CDR3: TGTGCCAGCAGCTTGGGGCCGGGTCCCTACGAGCAGTACTTC.

The chain combines TRBV9 with TRBJ1-1; 10 bases match TRBD1. After removal of 3 bases from V and 0 bases from J, the junction contained 5 bases not matched to a gene. CDR3 length: 16 residues. Germline values: CDR1 SGDLS, CDR2 YYNGEE. Here the CDR3 reads CASSGDRGSMNTEAFF. The CDR3 bases are TGTGCCAGCAGCGGGGACAGGGGTTCCATGAACACTGAAGCTTTCTTT.

The J gene is TRBJ1-1, the V gene TRBV28; TRBD1 aligns across 7 bases. Germline V lookup: CDR1 MDHEN, CDR2 SYDVKM. This CDR3 comprises 15 residues. Germline trimming cut 6 bases from V and 5 bases from J; bases unmatched to any gene: 12. The CDR3 DNA follows: TGTGCCAGCAGCACCCCCACAGGGGTGGAGACTGAAGCTTTCTTT. Protein sequence: CASSTPTGVETEAFF.

This chain joins TRBV5-1 and TRBJ2-1; tentative D call: TRBD2 (6 bases). The V gene lost 0 bases and the J gene lost 5 bases, with 12 bases spanning the gap. The CDR3 has 15 amino acids. Germline CDR1 is SGHRS and CDR2 is YFSETQ. The CDR3 sequence: CASSLGYGGNNEQFF. CDR3 DNA sequence: TGCGCCAGCAGCTTGGGATATGGGGGGAACAATGAGCAGTTCTTC.

This clone was counted only a few times. The CDR3 DNA reads TGTGCCAGCAGCCCCCGGGACCGCGGGAGGGATTCACCCCTCCACTTT. This translates into CASSPRDRGRDSPLHF. The J gene is TRBJ1-6, the V gene TRBV3-1 (or the pseudogene TRBV3-2), with D possibly TRBD1 on 5 matching bases. The CDR3 totals 16 residues. V dropped 4 bases and J dropped 8 bases, with 18 bases sitting between them. CDR1 is LGHDT, CDR2 YNNKEL, per germline (reference sequence).

This clone was found a few times. This sample also contains other DNA sequences that code for the same CDR3. The rearrangement joins TRBV30 to TRBJ1-1; D is possibly TRBD1 (6 bases). V dropped 3 bases and J dropped 0 bases, with 8 bases sitting between them. Looked up from germline, CDR1 is GTSNPN and CDR2 is SVGIG (reference sequence). There are 13 residues in the CDR3. CDR3 in DNA: TGTGCCTGGAGCGGACAGTTGAACACTGAAGCTTTCTTT. Translated, it gives CAWSGQLNTEAFF.

The V gene is TRBV27, the J gene TRBJ2-7; D is perhaps TRBD1 (6 bases). Germline CDR1 MNHEY, CDR2 SMNVEV (reference sequence). The V end was cut by 5 bases, the J end by 0 bases, with 8 bases between. The length of the CDR3 is 13 residues. In DNA, the CDR3 is TGTGCCAGCAGTGCGACAGGCTCCTACGAGCAGTACTTC. Protein sequence: CASSATGSYEQYF.

This chain joins TRBV28 and TRBJ1-6, with 7 bases aligning to TRBD1. The germline V gene has CDR1 MDHEN and CDR2 SYDVKM. The CDR3 length is 14 residues. V was pared by 5 bases and J by 7 bases, with 5 bases of the junction left unmatched. For the CDR3, the DNA is TGTGCCAGCAGTCTCGACAGGGTAAATTCACCCCTCCACTTT. This encodes CASSLDRVNSPLHF.

In its sample, this clone was seen a few times. The CDR3 DNA reads TGCAGCGTTGGGCCCGGCAGGACTGGGGCCAACGTCCTGACTTTC. This codes for CSVGPGRTGANVLTF. J is TRBJ2-6 and V is TRBV29-1; D is unresolved. This CDR3 is 15 amino acids long. Germline V CDR1 and CDR2: SQVTM, ANQGSEA. V lost 4 bases, J lost 2 bases, and 12 bases lay in between.

V is TRBV6-6 and J is TRBJ1-1; TRBD1 matches 10 bases. There are 20 residues in the CDR3. V was pared by 5 bases and J by 0 bases, with 18 bases of the junction left unmatched. Germline CDR1 MNHNY, CDR2 SVGAGI (reference sequence). CDR3 sequence: CASSPLESGQGVFLNTEAFF. The CDR3 coding sequence is TGTGCCAGCAGTCCCCTGGAGTCCGGACAGGGGGTTTTCTTGAACACTGAAGCTTTCTTT.

CDR3: CASSETSGVTGELFF. The DNA of the CDR3 is TGTGCCAGCAGCGAGACTAGCGGGGTGACCGGGGAGCTGTTTTTT. This chain connects TRBV9 to TRBJ2-2, with 11 bases identical to TRBD2. V shed 3 bases, J shed 5 bases, and the junction held 3 bases outside the gene matches. CDR1 is SGDLS and CDR2 is YYNGEE in the germline V gene. The CDR3 consists of 15 residues.

The V call is TRBV9, the J call TRBJ1-5, with D uncertain. Per the germline V gene, CDR1 is SGDLS and CDR2 is YYNGEE. The CDR3 is 15 residues long. V gave up 2 bases and J gave up 2 bases, with 11 bases separating them. CDR3 DNA sequence: TGTGCCAGCAGCGTCTCAGTGGGAGGCAATCAGCCCCAGCATTTT. Translating it yields CASSVSVGGNQPQHF.

V gene TRBV28 combines with J gene TRBJ1-2; D is possibly TRBD1 (6 bases). Trimming cost V 6 bases and J 6 bases, with 23 bases left between them. Looked up from germline, CDR1 is MDHEN and CDR2 is SYDVKM. The CDR3 is 16 amino acids. In DNA, the CDR3 is TGTGCCAGCAGGCCAAGGGGGTTGAGGTGGCTGGATGGCTACACCTTC. Its translation is CASRPRGLRWLDGYTF.

The chain couples TRBV12-2 to TRBJ2-5; TRBD1 is the table's D call, not checked against the DNA. TRBV12-2 is deemed a pseudogene. This CDR3 is 17 amino acids long. CDR3 coding DNA: TGTGCAAGTCGCTTAGTGGGGGCCAACACTTGGTGCGAGACCCAGTACTTC. Translating gives CASRLVGANTWCETQYF.

The chain recombines TRBV27 with TRBJ2-1, with 7 bases aligning to TRBD1. The CDR3 is 17 residues long. With V trimmed by 3 bases and J by 7 bases, 15 bases remained unmatched. Germline V CDR1 and CDR2: MNHEY, SMNVEV (reference sequence). CDR3 coding DNA: TGTGCCAGCAGTTTCTTATTCAAGGGGGCGAGGGAGAATGAGCAGTTCTTC. Amino acids: CASSFLFKGARENEQFF.

The chain is built from TRBV12-3 or TRBV12-4 and TRBJ2-7; no definite D call. CDR3 length: 12 residues. V was pared by 10 bases and J by 0 bases, with 10 bases between. CDR3 protein: CATPAVSYEQYF. The CDR3, as DNA: TGTGCCACCCCCGCAGTCTCCTACGAGCAGTACTTC.

The V and J genes are TRBV30 and TRBJ1-2; D is ambiguous. Germline V CDR1 and CDR2: GTSNPN, SVGIG (reference sequence). V lost 6 bases, J lost 2 bases, and 10 bases lay in between. This CDR3 spans 12 amino acids. The CDR3 protein is CACASGNYGYTF. In DNA, the CDR3 is TGTGCCTGCGCTAGTGGAAACTATGGCTACACCTTC.